This is a list of T cell receptor beta chains from one sample in a study of regulatory dendritic cells for organ transplantation. No antigens are known for them. Profiling relied on immunoSEQ multiplex PCR, and the TCRdb table lists in-frame clones only, not all of them. Counted here are 15,000 to 20,000 clones, around 85% occurring once; the ten biggest clones make up 3.2%. What was sequenced was memory CD4+ T cells from blood cultured with regulatory dendritic cells. The origin of the receptors is a human donor in good health. Each CDR3 is given without its conserved first and last residue. Each record gives: J gene, V gene, CDR3 protein.

J: TRBJ1-5; V: TRBV18; CDR3: ASSQDKGNQPQH
J: TRBJ2-1; V: TRBV5-4; CDR3: ASSFGGGASNEQF
J: TRBJ2-1; V: TRBV2; CDR3: ASSPPSGGNNEQF
J: TRBJ2-3; V: TRBV7-2; CDR3: ASSTLPSSTDTQY
J: TRBJ1-5; V: TRBV6-1; CDR3: ASTEGEYSNQPQH
J: TRBJ1-2; V: TRBV19; CDR3: ASRSAAASGYT
J: TRBJ1-3; V: TRBV5-4; CDR3: ASSKSTGLSGNTIY
J: TRBJ2-7; V: TRBV4-1; CDR3: ASSQDRSQTGKSYEQY
J: TRBJ2-2; V: TRBV6-5; CDR3: ASRYQGFSGELF
J: TRBJ2-3; V: TRBV7-9; CDR3: ASSFVPSTDTQY
J: TRBJ1-1; V: TRBV30; CDR3: AWSRRTEAF
J: TRBJ2-5; V: TRBV27; CDR3: ASSTRQGAQETQY
J: TRBJ1-4; V: TRBV27; CDR3: ASSASRTGNNEKLF
J: TRBJ2-4; V: TRBV28; CDR3: ASTLDRVAKNIQY
J: TRBJ1-1; V: TRBV30; CDR3: AWGVGRGAF
J: TRBJ1-5; V: TRBV4-2; CDR3: ASGAGITNQPQH
J: TRBJ2-3; V: TRBV7-8; CDR3: ASSLALPSGVTDTQY
J: TRBJ2-5; V: TRBV15; CDR3: ATSRAERQIQETQY
J: TRBJ2-7; V: TRBV28; CDR3: ASLLAGGSYEQY
J: TRBJ2-5; V: TRBV7-3; CDR3: ASSLWGGVQETQY
J: TRBJ1-5; V: TRBV25-1; CDR3: ASSLGGVWQPQH
J: TRBJ2-5; V: TRBV28; CDR3: ASRGTGSLAGGLQETQY
J: TRBJ2-3; V: TRBV9; CDR3: ASSVDAAPRRTTQY
J: TRBJ2-6; V: TRBV4-2; CDR3: ASSQGDLFSGANVLT
J: TRBJ2-2; V: TRBV15; CDR3: ATSPVSLNTGELF
J: TRBJ2-5; V: TRBV6-6; CDR3: ASHRHEETQY
J: TRBJ2-7; V: TRBV9; CDR3: ASSVDPGTQAEQY
J: TRBJ2-5; V: TRBV7-9; CDR3: ASSFRDTRGDTGETQY
J: TRBJ1-2; V: TRBV7-8; CDR3: ASSPQGTGTYT
J: TRBJ2-1; V: TRBV5-4; CDR3: ASTSRDRYNEQF
J: TRBJ1-1; V: TRBV4-2; CDR3: ASSYQSGGDTEAF
J: TRBJ2-2; V: TRBV5-6; CDR3: ASSLYLEQNTGELF
J: TRBJ1-3; V: TRBV25-1; CDR3: ASSEPAGNTIY
J: TRBJ2-7; V: TRBV29-1; CDR3: GVEGVPGQGYEQY
J: TRBJ1-1; V: TRBV18; CDR3: ASSPKAGGQHLNTEAF
J: TRBJ2-6; V: TRBV30; CDR3: AWSHRGTGANVLT
J: TRBJ2-7; V: TRBV30; CDR3: AWSAQASSYEQY
J: TRBJ2-2; V: TRBV25-1; CDR3: ASSDGSGGAGELF
J: TRBJ2-7; V: TRBV7-2; CDR3: ASSLSYEQY
J: TRBJ1-6; V: TRBV19; CDR3: ASLEEGGVNSPLH
J: TRBJ1-5; V: TRBV28; CDR3: ASAGRQPQH
J: TRBJ2-3; V: TRBV4-2; CDR3: ASSARAQGWGGDTQY
J: TRBJ2-7; V: TRBV6-5; CDR3: ASYRTGSEQY
J: TRBJ1-6; V: TRBV15; CDR3: ATSRDRLTGSLGSPLH
J: TRBJ1-1; V: TRBV21-1; CDR3: ASSKEDPATEAF
J: TRBJ2-1; V: TRBV18; CDR3: ASSPPRLAAYNEQF
J: TRBJ1-4; V: TRBV15; CDR3: ATSRNRDRNEKLF
J: TRBJ1-4; V: TRBV7-2; CDR3: ASSFRLGEKLF
J: TRBJ2-3; V: TRBV4-2; CDR3: ASSQDGAGGWGTDTQY
J: TRBJ1-3; V: TRBV28; CDR3: ASSFSSGQGSGNTIY
J: TRBJ2-6; V: TRBV29-1; CDR3: SVGQSGANVLT
J: TRBJ2-7; V: TRBV6-6; CDR3: ASRRDRRYEQY
J: TRBJ2-3; V: TRBV11-3; CDR3: ASSSGTSGRTDTQY
J: TRBJ1-3; V: TRBV5-4; CDR3: ASRRDSGNTIY